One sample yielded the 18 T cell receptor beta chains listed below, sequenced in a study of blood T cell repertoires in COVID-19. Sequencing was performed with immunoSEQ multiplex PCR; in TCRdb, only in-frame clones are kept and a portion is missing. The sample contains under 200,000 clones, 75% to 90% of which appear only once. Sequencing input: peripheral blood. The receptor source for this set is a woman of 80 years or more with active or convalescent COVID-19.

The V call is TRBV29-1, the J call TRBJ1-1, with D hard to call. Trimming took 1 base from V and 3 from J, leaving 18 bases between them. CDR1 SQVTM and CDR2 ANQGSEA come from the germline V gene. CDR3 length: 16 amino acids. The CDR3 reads CSVEGVGGTRDTEAFF. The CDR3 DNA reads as TGCAGCGTTGAAGGGGTAGGCGGCACGAGGGACACTGAAGCTTTCTTT.

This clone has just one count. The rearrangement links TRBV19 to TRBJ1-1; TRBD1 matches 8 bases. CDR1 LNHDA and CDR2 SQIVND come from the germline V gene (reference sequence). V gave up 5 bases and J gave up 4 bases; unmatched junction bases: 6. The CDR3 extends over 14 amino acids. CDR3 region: CASSDRQGFTEAFF. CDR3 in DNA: TGTGCCAGTAGTGATCGACAGGGGTTCACTGAAGCTTTCTTT.

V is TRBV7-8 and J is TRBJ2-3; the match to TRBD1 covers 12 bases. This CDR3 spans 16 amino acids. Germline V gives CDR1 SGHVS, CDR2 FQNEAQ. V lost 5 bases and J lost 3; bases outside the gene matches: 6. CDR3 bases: TGTGCCAGCAGCAGGCGGGACAGGGGGCGAACAGATACGCAGTATTTT. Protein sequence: CASSRRDRGRTDTQYF.

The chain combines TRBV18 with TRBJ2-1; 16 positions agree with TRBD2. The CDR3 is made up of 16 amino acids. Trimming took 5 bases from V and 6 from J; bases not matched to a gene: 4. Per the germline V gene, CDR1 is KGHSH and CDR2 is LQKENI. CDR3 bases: TGTGCCAGCTCATCCGGGACTAGCGGGGGGGCCAATGAGCAGTTCTTC. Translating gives CASSSGTSGGANEQFF.

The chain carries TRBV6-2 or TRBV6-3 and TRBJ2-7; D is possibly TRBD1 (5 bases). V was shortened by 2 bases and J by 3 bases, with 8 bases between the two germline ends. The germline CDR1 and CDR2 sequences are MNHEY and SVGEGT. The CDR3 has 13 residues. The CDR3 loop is CASSYKQDYEQYF. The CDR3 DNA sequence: TGTGCCAGCAGTTACAAACAGGACTACGAGCAGTACTTC.

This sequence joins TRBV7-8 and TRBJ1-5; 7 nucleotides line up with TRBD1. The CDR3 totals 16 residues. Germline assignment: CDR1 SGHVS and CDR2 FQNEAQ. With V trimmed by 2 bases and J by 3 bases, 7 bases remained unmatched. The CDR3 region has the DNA TGTGCCAGCAGCTTATGGGCAGGGGGAATCAATCAGCCCCAGCATTTT. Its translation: CASSLWAGGINQPQHF.

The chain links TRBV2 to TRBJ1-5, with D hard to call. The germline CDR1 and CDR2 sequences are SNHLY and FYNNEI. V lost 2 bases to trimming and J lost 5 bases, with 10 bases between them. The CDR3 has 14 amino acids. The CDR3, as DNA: TGTGCCAGCAGTGAATCGGGGAGGGATCAGCCCCAGCATTTT. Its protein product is CASSESGRDQPQHF.

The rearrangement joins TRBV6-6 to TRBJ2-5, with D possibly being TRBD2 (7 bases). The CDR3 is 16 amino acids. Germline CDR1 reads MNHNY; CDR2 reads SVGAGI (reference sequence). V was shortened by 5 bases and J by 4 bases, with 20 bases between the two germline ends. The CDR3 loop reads CASSKGGRGPRETQYF. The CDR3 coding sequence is TGTGCCAGCAGTAAAGGGGGGCGGGGGCCTCGAGAGACCCAGTACTTC.

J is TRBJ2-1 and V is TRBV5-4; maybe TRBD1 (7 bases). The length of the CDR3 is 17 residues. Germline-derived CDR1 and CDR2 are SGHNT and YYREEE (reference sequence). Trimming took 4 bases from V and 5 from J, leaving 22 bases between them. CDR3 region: CASSGGGGTVTHNEQFF. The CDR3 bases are TGTGCCAGCAGCGGGGGTGGGGGGACAGTTACCCACAATGAGCAGTTCTTC.

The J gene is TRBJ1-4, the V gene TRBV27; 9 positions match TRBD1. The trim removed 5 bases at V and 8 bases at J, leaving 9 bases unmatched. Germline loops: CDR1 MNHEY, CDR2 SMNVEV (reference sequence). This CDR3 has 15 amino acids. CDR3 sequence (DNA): TGTGCCAGCAGTCCGGAGACAGGGGGTGGGGAAAAACTGTTTTTT. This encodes CASSPETGGGEKLFF. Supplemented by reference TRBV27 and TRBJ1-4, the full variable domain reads EAQVTQNPRYLITVTGKKLTVTCSQNMNHEYMSWYRQDPGLGLRQIYYSMNVEVTDKGDVPEGYKVSRKEKRNFPLILESPSPNQTSLYFCASSPETGGGEKLFFGSGTQLSVL.

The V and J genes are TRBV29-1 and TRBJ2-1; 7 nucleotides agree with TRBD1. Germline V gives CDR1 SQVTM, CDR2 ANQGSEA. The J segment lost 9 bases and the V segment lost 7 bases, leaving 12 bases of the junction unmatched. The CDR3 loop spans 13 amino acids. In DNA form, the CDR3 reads TGCAGCGCCCGTAGACCTTCAGGGGGTGAGCAGTTCTTC. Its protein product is CSARRPSGGEQFF.

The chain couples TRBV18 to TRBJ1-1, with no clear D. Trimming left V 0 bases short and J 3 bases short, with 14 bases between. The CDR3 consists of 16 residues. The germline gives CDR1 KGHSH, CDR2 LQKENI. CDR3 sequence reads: CASSPPISVSDTEAFF. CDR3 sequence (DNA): TGTGCCAGCTCACCACCAATCTCGGTCTCGGACACTGAAGCTTTCTTT. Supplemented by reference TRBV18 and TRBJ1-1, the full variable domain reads NAGVMQNPRHLVRRRGQEARLRCSPMKGHSHVYWYRQLPEEGLKFMVYLQKENIIDESGMPKERFSAEFPKEGPSILRIQQVVRGDSAAYFCASSPPISVSDTEAFFGQGTRLTVV.

The CDR3 nucleotides are TGTGCCAGCAGCTTAGGGGACAGGGCAGGCTACACCTTC. Translating it yields CASSLGDRAGYTF. The rearrangement links TRBV11-2 to TRBJ1-2, with 9 positions matching TRBD1. Germline values: CDR1 SGHAT, CDR2 FQNNGV. This CDR3 comprises 13 residues. V lost 1 base and J lost 8; bases outside the gene matches: 2.

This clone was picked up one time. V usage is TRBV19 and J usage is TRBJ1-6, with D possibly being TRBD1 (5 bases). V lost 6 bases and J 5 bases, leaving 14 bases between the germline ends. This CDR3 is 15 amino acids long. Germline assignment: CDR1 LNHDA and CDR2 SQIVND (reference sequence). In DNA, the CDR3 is TGTGCCAGTAGAAGTCAGGGTGCGGATAATTCACCCCTCCACTTT. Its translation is CASRSQGADNSPLHF.

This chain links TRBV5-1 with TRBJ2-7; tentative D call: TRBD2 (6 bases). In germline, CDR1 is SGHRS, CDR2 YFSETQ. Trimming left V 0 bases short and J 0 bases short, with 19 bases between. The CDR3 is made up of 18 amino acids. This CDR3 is CASSLERERRGNSYEQYF. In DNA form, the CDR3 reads TGCGCCAGCAGCTTGGAGAGGGAACGGCGGGGTAACTCCTACGAGCAGTACTTC.

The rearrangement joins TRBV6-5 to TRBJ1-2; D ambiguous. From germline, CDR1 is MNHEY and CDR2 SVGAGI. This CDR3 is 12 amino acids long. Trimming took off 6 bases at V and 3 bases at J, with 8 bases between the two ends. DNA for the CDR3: TGTGCCAGCAGCCCGGGGTACTATGGCTACACCTTC. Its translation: CASSPGYYGYTF.

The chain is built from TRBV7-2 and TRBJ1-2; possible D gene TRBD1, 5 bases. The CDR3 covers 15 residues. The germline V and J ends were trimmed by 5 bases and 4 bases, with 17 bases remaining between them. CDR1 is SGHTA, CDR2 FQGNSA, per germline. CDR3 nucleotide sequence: TGTGCCAGCAGCAATCAGCGGGGGTCGACCTATGGCTACACCTTC. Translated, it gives CASSNQRGSTYGYTF.

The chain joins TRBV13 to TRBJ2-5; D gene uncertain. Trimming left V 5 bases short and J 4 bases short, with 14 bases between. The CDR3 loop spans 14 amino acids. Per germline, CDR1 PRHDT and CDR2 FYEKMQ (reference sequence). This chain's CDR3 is CASSIVAGTETQYF. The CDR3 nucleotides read TGTGCCAGCAGCATAGTGGCAGGAACAGAGACCCAGTACTTC.